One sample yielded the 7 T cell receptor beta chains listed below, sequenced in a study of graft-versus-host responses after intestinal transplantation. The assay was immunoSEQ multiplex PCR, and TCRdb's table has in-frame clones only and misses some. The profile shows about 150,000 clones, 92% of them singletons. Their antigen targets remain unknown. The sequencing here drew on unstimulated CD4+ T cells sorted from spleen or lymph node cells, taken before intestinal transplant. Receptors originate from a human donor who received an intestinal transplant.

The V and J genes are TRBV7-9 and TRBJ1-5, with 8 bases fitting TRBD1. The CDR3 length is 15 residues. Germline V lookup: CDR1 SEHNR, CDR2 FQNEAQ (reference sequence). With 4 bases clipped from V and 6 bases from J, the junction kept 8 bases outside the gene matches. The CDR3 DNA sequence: TGTGCCAGCAGCTCCACGGACAGGGCGGGTCAGCCCCAGCATTTT. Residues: CASSSTDRAGQPQHF.

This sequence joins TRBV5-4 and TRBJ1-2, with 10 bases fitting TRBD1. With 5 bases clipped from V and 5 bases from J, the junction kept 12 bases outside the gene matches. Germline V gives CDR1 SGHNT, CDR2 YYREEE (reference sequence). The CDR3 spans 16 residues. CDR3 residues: CASSSRQGAPGYGYTF. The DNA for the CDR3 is TGTGCCAGCAGTTCCCGACAGGGGGCGCCAGGGTATGGCTACACCTTC.

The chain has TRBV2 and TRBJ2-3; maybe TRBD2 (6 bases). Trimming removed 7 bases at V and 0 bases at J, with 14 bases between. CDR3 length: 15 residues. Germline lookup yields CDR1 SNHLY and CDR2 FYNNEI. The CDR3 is CASKGLRISTDTQYF. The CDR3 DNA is TGTGCCAGCAAGGGACTCAGAATTAGCACAGATACGCAGTATTTT. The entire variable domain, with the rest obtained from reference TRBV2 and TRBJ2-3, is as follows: EPEVTQTPSHQVTQMGQEVILRCVPISNHLYFYWYRQILGQKVEFLVSFYNNEISEKSEIFDDQFSVERPDGSNFTLKIRSTKLEDSAMYFCASKGLRISTDTQYFGPGTRLTVL.

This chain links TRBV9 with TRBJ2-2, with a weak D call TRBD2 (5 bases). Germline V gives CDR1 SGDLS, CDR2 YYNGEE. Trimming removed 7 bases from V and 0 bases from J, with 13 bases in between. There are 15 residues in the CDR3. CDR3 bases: TGTGCCAGCTCGATCGCGAGGGCGAACACCGGGGAGCTGTTTTTT. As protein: CASSIARANTGELFF.

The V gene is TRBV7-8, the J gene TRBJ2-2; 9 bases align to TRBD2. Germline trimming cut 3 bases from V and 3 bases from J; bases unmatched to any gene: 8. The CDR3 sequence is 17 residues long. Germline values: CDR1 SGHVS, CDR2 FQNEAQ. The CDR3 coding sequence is TGTGCCAGCAGCTTTCAAAGACTAGCGGTACACACCGGGGAGCTGTTTTTT. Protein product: CASSFQRLAVHTGELFF.

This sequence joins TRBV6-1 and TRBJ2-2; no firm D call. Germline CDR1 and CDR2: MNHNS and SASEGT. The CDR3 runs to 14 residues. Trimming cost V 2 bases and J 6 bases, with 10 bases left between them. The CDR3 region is CASSEFRLSGELFF. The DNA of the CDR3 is TGTGCCAGCAGTGAATTCCGGTTATCCGGGGAGCTGTTTTTT.

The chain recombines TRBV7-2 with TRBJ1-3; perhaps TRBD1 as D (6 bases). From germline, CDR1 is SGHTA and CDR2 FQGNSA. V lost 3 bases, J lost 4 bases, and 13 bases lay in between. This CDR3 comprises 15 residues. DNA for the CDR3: TGTGCCAGCAGCTTTCTCCCAGGGGTGGGAAACACCATATATTTT. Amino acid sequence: CASSFLPGVGNTIYF.